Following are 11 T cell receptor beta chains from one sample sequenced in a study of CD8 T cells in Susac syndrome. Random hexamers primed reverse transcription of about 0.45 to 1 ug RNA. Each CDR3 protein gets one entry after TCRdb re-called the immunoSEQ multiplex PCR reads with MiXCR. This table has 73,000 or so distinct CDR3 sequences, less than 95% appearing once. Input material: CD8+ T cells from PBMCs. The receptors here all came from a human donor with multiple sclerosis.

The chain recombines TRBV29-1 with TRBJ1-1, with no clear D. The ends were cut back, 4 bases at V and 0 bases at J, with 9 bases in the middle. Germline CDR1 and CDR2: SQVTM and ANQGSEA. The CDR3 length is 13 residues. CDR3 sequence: CSVATGLNTEAFF. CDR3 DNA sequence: TGCAGCGTTGCAACGGGTTTGAACACTGAAGCTTTCTTT.

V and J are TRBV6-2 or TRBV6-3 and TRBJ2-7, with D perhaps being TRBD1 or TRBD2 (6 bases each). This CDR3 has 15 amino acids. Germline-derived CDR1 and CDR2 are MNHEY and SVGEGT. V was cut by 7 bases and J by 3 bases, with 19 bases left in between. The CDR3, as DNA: TGTGCCAGCACCTCGGGGGCCTTGTCGTTCTACGAGCAGTACTTC. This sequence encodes CASTSGALSFYEQYF.

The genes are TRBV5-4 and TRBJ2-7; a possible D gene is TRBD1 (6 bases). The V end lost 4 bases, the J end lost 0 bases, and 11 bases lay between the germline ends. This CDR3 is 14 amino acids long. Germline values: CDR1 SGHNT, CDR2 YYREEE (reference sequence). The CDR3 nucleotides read TGTGCCAGCAGCCGAGACAGGAGCTCCTACGAGCAGTACTTC. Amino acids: CASSRDRSSYEQYF.

In DNA, the CDR3 is TGTGCCAGCAGCCAAGAGGGAGACTATGGCTACACCTTC. Amino acids: CASSQEGDYGYTF. This chain uses TRBV4-2 with TRBJ1-2; D is ambiguous. Germline values: CDR1 LGHNA, CDR2 YNFKEQ. The CDR3 totals 13 residues. The ends were cut back, 0 bases at V and 3 bases at J, with 5 bases in the middle.

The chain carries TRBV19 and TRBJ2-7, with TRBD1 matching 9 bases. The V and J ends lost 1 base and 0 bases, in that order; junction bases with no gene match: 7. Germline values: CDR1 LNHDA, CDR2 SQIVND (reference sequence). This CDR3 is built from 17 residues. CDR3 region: CASSIGPVTGGSYEQYF. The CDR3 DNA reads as TGTGCCAGTAGTATAGGACCCGTGACAGGGGGCTCCTACGAGCAGTACTTC.

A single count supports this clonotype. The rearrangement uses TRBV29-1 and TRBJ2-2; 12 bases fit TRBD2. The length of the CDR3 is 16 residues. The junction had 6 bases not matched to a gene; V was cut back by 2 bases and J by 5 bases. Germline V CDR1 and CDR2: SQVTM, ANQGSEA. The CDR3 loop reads CSVELAGGPATGELFF. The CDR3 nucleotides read TGCAGCGTTGAACTAGCGGGAGGGCCGGCGACCGGGGAGCTGTTTTTT.

DNA for the CDR3: TGTGCCAGTAGTCCGGGCTACGCTAATGAAAAACTGTTTTTT. It codes for CASSPGYANEKLFF. The chain employs TRBV19 and TRBJ1-4; D remains ambiguous. V shed 5 bases and J shed 3 bases, with 10 bases lying between them. The length of the CDR3 is 14 residues. Germline CDR1 reads LNHDA; CDR2 reads SQIVND (reference sequence).

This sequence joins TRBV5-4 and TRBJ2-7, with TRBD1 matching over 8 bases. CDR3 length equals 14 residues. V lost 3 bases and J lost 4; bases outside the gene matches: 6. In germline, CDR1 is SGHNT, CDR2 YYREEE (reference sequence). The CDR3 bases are TGTGCCAGCAGCTCTCTGGACAGGGAGTACGAGCAGTACTTC. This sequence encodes CASSSLDREYEQYF.

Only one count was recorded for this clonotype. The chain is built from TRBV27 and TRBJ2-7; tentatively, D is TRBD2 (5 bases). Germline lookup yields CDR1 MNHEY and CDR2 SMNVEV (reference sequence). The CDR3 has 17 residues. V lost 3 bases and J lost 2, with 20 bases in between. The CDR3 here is CASSFLAGGIGAYEQYF. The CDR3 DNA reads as TGTGCCAGCAGTTTCTTGGCGGGCGGAATTGGGGCCTACGAGCAGTACTTC.

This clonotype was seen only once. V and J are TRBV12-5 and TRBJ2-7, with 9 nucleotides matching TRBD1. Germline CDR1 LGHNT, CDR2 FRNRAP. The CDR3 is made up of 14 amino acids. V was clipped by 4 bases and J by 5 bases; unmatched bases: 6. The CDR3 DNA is TGTGCTAGTGGTTCCGACAGGGGGATGGACGAGCAGTACTTC. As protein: CASGSDRGMDEQYF.

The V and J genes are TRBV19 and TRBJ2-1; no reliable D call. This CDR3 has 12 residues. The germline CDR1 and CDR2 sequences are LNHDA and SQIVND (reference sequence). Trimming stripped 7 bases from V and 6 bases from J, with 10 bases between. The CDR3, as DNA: TGTGCCAGTATGGGCAGCCCCAATGAGCAGTTCTTC. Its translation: CASMGSPNEQFF.